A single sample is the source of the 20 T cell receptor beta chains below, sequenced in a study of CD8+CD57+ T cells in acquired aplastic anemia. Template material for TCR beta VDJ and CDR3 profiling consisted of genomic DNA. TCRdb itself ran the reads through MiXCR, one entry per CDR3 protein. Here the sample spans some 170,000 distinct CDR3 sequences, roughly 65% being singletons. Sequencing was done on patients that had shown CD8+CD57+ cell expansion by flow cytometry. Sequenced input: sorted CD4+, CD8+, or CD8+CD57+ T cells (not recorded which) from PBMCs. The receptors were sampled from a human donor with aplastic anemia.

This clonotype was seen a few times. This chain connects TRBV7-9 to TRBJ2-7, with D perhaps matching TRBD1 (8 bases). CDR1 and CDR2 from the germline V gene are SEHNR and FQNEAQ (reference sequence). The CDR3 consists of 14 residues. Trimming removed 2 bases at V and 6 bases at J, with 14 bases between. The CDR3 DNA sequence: TGTGCCAGCAGCTTACCGGACAGGGAGGGCGAGCAGTACTTC. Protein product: CASSLPDREGEQYF.

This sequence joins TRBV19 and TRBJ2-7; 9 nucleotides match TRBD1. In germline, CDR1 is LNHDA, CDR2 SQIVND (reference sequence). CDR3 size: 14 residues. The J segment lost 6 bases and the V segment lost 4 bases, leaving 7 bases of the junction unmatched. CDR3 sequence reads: CASSTGTGLFEQYF. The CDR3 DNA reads TGTGCCAGTAGTACCGGGACAGGGCTGTTCGAGCAGTACTTC.

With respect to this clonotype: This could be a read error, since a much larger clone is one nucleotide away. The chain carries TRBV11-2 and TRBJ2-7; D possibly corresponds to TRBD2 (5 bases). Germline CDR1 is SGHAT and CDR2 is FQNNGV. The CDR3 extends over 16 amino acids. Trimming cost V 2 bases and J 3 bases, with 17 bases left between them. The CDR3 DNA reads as TGTGCCAGCAGCTTATCTCGGGAACTTTCTATCTACGAGCAGTACTTC. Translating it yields CASSLSRELSIYEQYF.

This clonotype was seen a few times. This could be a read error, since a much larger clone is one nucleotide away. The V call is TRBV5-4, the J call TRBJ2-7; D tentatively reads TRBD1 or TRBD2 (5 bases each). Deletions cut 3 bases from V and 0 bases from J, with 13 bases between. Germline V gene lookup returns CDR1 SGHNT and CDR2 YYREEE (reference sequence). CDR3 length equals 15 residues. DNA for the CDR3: TGTGCCAGCAGCTCCTTGGGACGGAGCTCCTACGAGCAGTACTTC. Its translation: CASSSLGRSSYEQYF.

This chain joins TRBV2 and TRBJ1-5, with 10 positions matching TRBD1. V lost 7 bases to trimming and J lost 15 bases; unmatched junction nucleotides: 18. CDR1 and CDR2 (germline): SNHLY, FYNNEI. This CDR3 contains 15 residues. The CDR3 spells CASKGQGLGTAVRHF. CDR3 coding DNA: TGTGCCAGCAAGGGACAGGGGCTTGGCACCGCTGTGCGGCATTTT.

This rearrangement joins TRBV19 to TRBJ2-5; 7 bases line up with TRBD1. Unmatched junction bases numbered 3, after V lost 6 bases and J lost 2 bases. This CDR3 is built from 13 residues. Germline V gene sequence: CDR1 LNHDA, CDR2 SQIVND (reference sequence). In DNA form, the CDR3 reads TGTGCCAGTAGCCCGGGACAGCAAGAGACCCAGTACTTC. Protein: CASSPGQQETQYF.

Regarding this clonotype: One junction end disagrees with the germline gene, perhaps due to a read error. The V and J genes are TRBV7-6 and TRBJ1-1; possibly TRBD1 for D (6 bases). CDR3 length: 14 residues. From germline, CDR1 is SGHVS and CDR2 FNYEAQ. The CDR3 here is CASSSGTRNTEAFF. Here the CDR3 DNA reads TGTGCCAGTAGCTCCGGGACAAGGAACACTGAAGCTTTCTTT.

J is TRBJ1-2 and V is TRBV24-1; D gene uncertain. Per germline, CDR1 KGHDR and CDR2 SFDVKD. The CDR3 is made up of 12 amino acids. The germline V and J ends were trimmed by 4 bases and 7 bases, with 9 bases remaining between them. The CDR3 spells CATSEPHPGYTF. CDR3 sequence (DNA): TGTGCCACCAGTGAACCGCATCCTGGCTACACCTTC.

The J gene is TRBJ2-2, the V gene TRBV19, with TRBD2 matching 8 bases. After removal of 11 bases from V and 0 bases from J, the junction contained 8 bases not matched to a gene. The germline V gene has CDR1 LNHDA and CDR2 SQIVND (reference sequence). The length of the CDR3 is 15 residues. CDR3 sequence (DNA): TGTGCCGGGGTTGCGCGGGGGGCGAACACCGGGGAGCTGTTTTTT. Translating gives CAGVARGANTGELFF.

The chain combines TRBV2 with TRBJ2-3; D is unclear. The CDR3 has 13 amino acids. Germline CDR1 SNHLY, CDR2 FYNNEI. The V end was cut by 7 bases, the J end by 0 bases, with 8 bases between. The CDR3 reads CASTELSTDTQYF. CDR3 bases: TGTGCCAGCACAGAACTCAGCACAGATACGCAGTATTTT.

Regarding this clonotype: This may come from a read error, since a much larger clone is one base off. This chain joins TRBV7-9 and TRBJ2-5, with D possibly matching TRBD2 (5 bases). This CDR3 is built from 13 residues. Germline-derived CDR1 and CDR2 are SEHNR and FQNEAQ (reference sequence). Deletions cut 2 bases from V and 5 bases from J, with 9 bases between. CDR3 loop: CASSLSGLETQYF. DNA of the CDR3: TGTGCCAGCAGCTTAAGCGGCTTGGAGACCCAGTACTTC.

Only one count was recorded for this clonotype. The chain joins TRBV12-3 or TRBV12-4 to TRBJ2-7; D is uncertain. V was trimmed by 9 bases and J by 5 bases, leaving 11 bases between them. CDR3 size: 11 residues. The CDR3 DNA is TGTGCCAGTAAGGTCGATGACGAGCAGTACTTC. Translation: CASKVDDEQYF.

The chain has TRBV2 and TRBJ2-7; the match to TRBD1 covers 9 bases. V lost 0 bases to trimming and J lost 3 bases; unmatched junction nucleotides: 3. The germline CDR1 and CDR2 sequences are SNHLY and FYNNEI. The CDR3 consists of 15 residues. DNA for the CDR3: TGTGCCAGCAGTGAAGCGGGGACAGGGTACTACGAGCAGTACTTC. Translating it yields CASSEAGTGYYEQYF.

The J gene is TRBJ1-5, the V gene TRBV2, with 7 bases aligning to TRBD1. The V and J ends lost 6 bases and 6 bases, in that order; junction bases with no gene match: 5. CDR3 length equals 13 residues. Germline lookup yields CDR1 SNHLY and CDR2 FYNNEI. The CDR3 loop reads CASRGQPLQPQHF. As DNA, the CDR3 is TGTGCCAGCAGGGGACAGCCCCTTCAGCCCCAGCATTTT. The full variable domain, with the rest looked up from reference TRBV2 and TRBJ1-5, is EPEVTQTPSHQVTQMGQEVILRCVPISNHLYFYWYRQILGQKVEFLVSFYNNEISEKSEIFDDQFSVERPDGSNFTLKIRSTKLEDSAMYFCASRGQPLQPQHFGDGTRLSIL.

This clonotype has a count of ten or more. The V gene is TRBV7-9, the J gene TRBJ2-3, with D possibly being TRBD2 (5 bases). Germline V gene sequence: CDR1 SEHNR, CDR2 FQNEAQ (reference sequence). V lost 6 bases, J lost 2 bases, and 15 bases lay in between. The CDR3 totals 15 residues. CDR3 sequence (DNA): TGTGCCAGCAGTTACCCGGGATCCATCACAGATACGCAGTATTTT. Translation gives CASSYPGSITDTQYF.

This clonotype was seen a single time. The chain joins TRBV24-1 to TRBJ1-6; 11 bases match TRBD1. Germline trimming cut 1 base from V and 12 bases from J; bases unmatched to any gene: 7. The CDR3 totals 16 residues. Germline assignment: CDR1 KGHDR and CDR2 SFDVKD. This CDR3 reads CATSDFGTGGRRPLHF. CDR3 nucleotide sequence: TGTGCCACCAGTGATTTTGGGACAGGGGGACGCAGACCCCTCCACTTT.

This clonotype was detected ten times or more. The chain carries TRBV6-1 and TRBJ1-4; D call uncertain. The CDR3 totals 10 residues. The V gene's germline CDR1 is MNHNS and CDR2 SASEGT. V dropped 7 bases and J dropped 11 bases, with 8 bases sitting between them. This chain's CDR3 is CASNGEKLFF. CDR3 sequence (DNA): TGTGCCAGCAATGGGGAGAAACTGTTTTTT.

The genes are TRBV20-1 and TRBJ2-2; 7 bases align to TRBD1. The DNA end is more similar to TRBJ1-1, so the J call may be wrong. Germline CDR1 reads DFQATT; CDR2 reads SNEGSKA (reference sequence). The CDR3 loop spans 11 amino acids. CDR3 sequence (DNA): TGCAGTGCCCAGGGGACAGTAGAAGCTTTCTTT. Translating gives CSAQGTVEAFF.

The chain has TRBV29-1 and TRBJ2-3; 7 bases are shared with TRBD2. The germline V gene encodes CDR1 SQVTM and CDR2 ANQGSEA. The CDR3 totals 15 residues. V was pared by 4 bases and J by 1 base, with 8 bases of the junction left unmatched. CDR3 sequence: CSVVAGRVRTDTQYF. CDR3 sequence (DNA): TGCAGCGTTGTAGCAGGGAGGGTACGCACAGATACGCAGTATTTT.

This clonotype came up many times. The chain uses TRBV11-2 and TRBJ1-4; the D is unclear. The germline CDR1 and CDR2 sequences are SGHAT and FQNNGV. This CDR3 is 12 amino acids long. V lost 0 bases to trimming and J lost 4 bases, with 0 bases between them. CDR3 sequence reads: CASSLDNEKLFF. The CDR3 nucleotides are TGTGCCAGCAGCTTAGATAATGAAAAACTGTTTTTT.